This T cell receptor beta chain was retrieved from a study of OX40 agonist ivuxolimab in advanced cancers. About the study: Intravenous ivuxolimab was administered to patients every 2 weeks at 0.01 to 10 mg/kg.

Baseline, cycle 4 day 1, and cycle 7 day 1 were the blood sampling points. Clones were read by immunoSEQ multiplex PCR, and TCRdb kept only the in-frame ones, dropping some. The sample shows tens of thousands of clones, about 85% of them seen only once. This CDR3 has 14 amino acids. V dropped 6 bases and J dropped 4; count of bases not matched to a gene: 8. Per the germline V gene, CDR1 is MNHEY and CDR2 is SVGAGI. The sample consisted of CD4+ or CD8+ T cells sorted from blood, taken in a trial of the OX40 agonist ivuxolimab. The receptor was derived from an adult with an advanced solid tumor such as melanoma, head and neck, liver or kidney cancer. The rearrangement links TRBV6-5 to TRBJ2-7; TRBD1 matches at 8 bases. The CDR3 nucleotides are TGTGCCAGCAGCCGCCGGGACAGGTATTACGAGCAGTACTTC. Translating it yields CASSRRDRYYEQYF.